This T cell receptor beta chain was sequenced during a study of HIV-infected patients and healthy controls. The repertoire came from unfractionated whole blood and reflected all unsorted peripheral T cells. The RNA source was an approximately 2.5 ml peripheral blood draw. In its sample, this clonotype was seen a few times. Its antigen remains unidentified. With 3 bases removed from V and 2 bases from J, the gap between germline ends came to 11 bases. The V gene's germline CDR1 is SGHRS and CDR2 YFSETQ. The CDR3 consists of 14 residues. About 500 ng RNA was reverse transcribed with alpha and beta constant-region primers. Using multiplexing indices, alpha and beta chain libraries were generated apart by chain-specific third strand synthesis. Each cDNA molecule was barcoded, and a single primer pair amplified each chain. TCRdb fed the 5' RACE reads into MiXCR, producing one record per CDR3 protein. This repertoire shows 13,000 to 15,000 distinct CDR3 sequences, roughly 9.9% found once; its top ten account for about 6.4%.

Study-level results: CDR3 sharing between individuals was lower in HIV-infected patients than in healthy controls. Untreated HIV+ repertoires had roughly threefold fewer distinct CDR3s and lower Shannon diversity than healthy controls.

Specimen: blood. This receptor was obtained from an adult in good health. The chain employs TRBV5-1 and TRBJ1-2, with unresolved D. The CDR3 sequence is CASSSREPNYGYTF. Here the CDR3 DNA reads TGCGCCAGCAGCTCCCGGGAGCCCAACTATGGCTACACCTTC.